This is a list of T cell receptor beta chains from one sample in a study of blood T cell repertoires in COVID-19. Sequenced by immunoSEQ multiplex PCR; TCRdb stores in-frame clones only, minus some. The sample holds about 120,000 clones; roughly 84% are singletons and the top ten take about 3.9%. The sequenced sample consisted of peripheral blood. The receptors shown here come from a man in his sixties with acute or convalescent COVID-19. Each CDR3 is given with its conserved first and last residue. Each record gives: D gene, clone size, V gene, J gene, CDR3 protein, CDR3 DNA. A D gene is named only where the DNA matches it firmly. Clone size is shown for a subset of rows, as once, few, many or a class of expanded clone.

-	-	TRBV11-2	TRBJ2-1	CASSLLTDSEQFF	TGTGCCAGCAGCTTATTGACGGACTCGGAGCAGTTCTTC
-	few	TRBV4-3	TRBJ2-1	CASSQDWPQSYNEQFF	TGCGCCAGCAGCCAAGATTGGCCGCAATCCTACAATGAGCAGTTCTTC
TRBD1	-	TRBV19	TRBJ1-5	CASSRGGEQPQHF	TGTGCCAGTTCAAGAGGGGGCGAACAGCCCCAGCATTTT
-	-	TRBV6-5	TRBJ1-5	CASSHVGQPQHF	TGTGCCAGCAGCCACGTCGGGCAGCCCCAGCATTTT
TRBD2	-	TRBV4-1	TRBJ2-1	CASSQVSGLAGVVNEQFF	TGCGCCAGCAGCCAAGTTTCGGGACTAGCGGGAGTGGTGAATGAGCAGTTCTTC
TRBD1	-	TRBV5-1	TRBJ1-2	CASSPQGAGSGYTF	TGCGCCAGCAGCCCCCAGGGGGCGGGGAGTGGCTACACCTTC
TRBD1	-	TRBV18	TRBJ1-4	CASSRTGGEEKLFF	TGTGCCAGCTCACGGACAGGGGGCGAAGAAAAACTGTTTTTT
-	-	TRBV27	TRBJ2-7	CASSSDSPIAYEQYF	TGTGCCAGCAGTTCGGACAGCCCCATAGCCTACGAGCAGTACTTC
TRBD1	-	TRBV24-1	TRBJ1-1	CATSDFGQGGTFF	TGTGCCACCAGTGATTTTGGACAGGGTGGAACTTTCTTT
-	-	TRBV27	TRBJ2-7	CASSLTISSSYEQYF	TGTGCCAGCAGTTTAACGATTTCTAGCTCCTACGAGCAGTACTTC
-	-	TRBV7-2	TRBJ1-2	CASSLDSPNYGYTF	TGTGCCAGCAGCTTAGACAGCCCTAACTATGGCTACACCTTC
TRBD1	-	TRBV7-2	TRBJ2-7	CASSASGTETYEQYF	TGTGCCAGCAGCGCATCCGGGACAGAGACCTACGAGCAGTACTTC
-	-	TRBV12-3/TRBV12-4	TRBJ2-1	CASSSGLSGEQFF	TGTGCCAGCAGTTCCGGTCTTTCGGGTGAGCAGTTCTTC
-	-	TRBV2	TRBJ1-2	CASIIREGVGYGYTF	TGTGCCAGCATCATTAGAGAGGGGGTGGGCTATGGCTACACCTTC
TRBD2	-	TRBV28	TRBJ2-7	CASNVLAGAHEQYF	TGTGCCAGCAACGTACTCGCGGGAGCCCACGAGCAGTACTTC
TRBD1	few	TRBV24-1	TRBJ2-7	CATSDGGQRREQYF	TGTGCCACCAGTGATGGGGGACAGCGGCGGGAGCAGTACTTC
TRBD2	-	TRBV28	TRBJ2-6	CASSSRTSGRAYGANVLTF	TGTGCCAGCAGTTCCCGGACTAGCGGGAGGGCCTATGGGGCCAACGTCCTGACTTTC
TRBD2	many	TRBV27	TRBJ2-5	CASSLGLAGGQETQYF	TGTGCCAGCAGTTTGGGACTAGCGGGAGGACAAGAGACCCAGTACTTC
TRBD1	-	TRBV7-2	TRBJ1-4	CASSFSGPGQPNEKLFF	TGTGCCAGCAGCTTTAGTGGTCCGGGACAGCCTAATGAAAAACTGTTTTTT
TRBD1	-	TRBV6-5	TRBJ2-5	CASRETGIETQYF	TGTGCCAGCAGGGAGACAGGGATAGAGACCCAGTACTTC
-	-	TRBV7-2	TRBJ2-2	CASSLSDGIGELFF	TGTGCCAGCAGCTTATCGGACGGGATCGGGGAGCTGTTTTTT
-	-	TRBV6-1	TRBJ1-5	CASSEAAGPYQPQHF	TGTGCCAGCAGTGAAGCTGCAGGGCCGTATCAGCCCCAGCATTTT
TRBD1	once	TRBV27	TRBJ2-7	CASSLRRDRVIYEQYF	TGTGCCAGCAGTTTGCGGAGGGACAGGGTTATCTACGAGCAGTACTTC
TRBD2	-	TRBV9	TRBJ2-3	CASSLIAGPSTDTQYF	TGTGCCAGCAGCTTAATAGCGGGACCTAGCACAGATACGCAGTATTTT
-	-	TRBV29-1	TRBJ2-3	CSVEDTGSDTQYF	TGCAGCGTTGAGGACACTGGTTCCGATACGCAGTATTTT
-	-	TRBV21-1	TRBJ2-1	CASSTGGEVEQFF	TGTGCCAGCAGCACAGGGGGCGAGGTTGAGCAGTTCTTC
TRBD1	once	TRBV28	TRBJ1-2	CASRATGESGYTF	TGTGCCAGCAGGGCGACAGGGGAATCTGGCTACACCTTC
-	-	TRBV28	TRBJ1-1	CASSFSGKVNTEAFF	TGTGCCAGCAGTTTTTCAGGAAAGGTGAACACTGAAGCTTTCTTT
TRBD2	-	TRBV6-5	TRBJ2-7	CASSYSGLAGSYEQYF	TGTGCCAGCAGTTACTCTGGACTAGCGGGCTCCTACGAGCAGTACTTC
-	-	TRBV5-4	TRBJ2-2	CASSSAPLDSSNTGELFF	TGTGCCAGCAGCTCCGCCCCCCTCGACAGTTCGAACACCGGGGAGCTGTTTTTT
-	-	TRBV28	TRBJ2-7	CASSFVQVQYF	TGTGCCAGCAGTTTTGTCCAGGTGCAGTACTTC
-	-	TRBV28	TRBJ2-1	CASSPTRGAQFF	TGTGCCAGCAGCCCAACACGGGGAGCGCAGTTCTTC
-	-	TRBV5-6	TRBJ2-7	CASSLPGPREQYF	TGTGCCAGCAGCTTGCCAGGGCCACGGGAGCAGTACTTC